This T cell receptor (beta chain) was retrieved from a study of blood T cell repertoires in COVID-19. Turning to the study itself: The study drew acute and convalescent COVID-19 samples from the United States, Italy and Spain. In each case, the material was cDNA or gDNA derived from T cells, B-cell-depleted T cells, or PBMCs.

Study processing details: Reference gene primers were amplified, and this amplification served to estimate nucleated cell counts. TCRdb's copy holds only in-frame clones and misses some; the assay was immunoSEQ multiplex PCR. V, J and clone size reflect that table, while D and trimming were determined from the DNA. The sample lists about 59,000 clones; 75% to 95% were seen once. Germline V lookup: CDR1 PRHDT, CDR2 FYEKMQ (reference sequence). The CDR3 is 16 residues long. J lost 0 bases, V lost 1 base, and 3 bases had no gene match. Sequenced input: peripheral blood. The clonotype originates from a man older than 75 with acute or convalescent COVID-19. The chain recombines TRBV13 with TRBJ2-3; 8 positions match TRBD1. CDR3 DNA: TGTGCCAGCAGCTTAGCCTGGACAGGGAGCACAGATACGCAGTATTTT. It specifies CASSLAWTGSTDTQYF.